The 4 T cell receptor beta chains reported below all come from one sample, sequenced in a study of tumor and adjacent non-tumor tissue in lung cancer. This sample's RNA came from whole unsorted tissue. The normal lung tissue was taken more than 3 cm from the tumor edge. Three rounds of nested PCR, following a modified ARM-PCR protocol, produced the TCRbeta library. TCRdb redid the calling of the multiplex PCR reads with MiXCR, one entry per CDR3 protein. The sample lists approximately 100,000 distinct CDR3 sequences, approximately 60% occurring once. Specimen: distant non-tumor lung tissue. Receptors were obtained from a man aged 25-40 years with non-small cell lung cancer.

A remark on this clonotype: Mismatch with germline at one junction end may stem from a read error. The chain couples TRBV11-2 to TRBJ2-3, with 7 bases fitting TRBD2. The germline V gene encodes CDR1 SGHAT and CDR2 FQNNGV. This CDR3 has 12 residues. CDR3 in DNA: TGTACCAGCACCTTAGCGGGAGATACGCAGTATTTT. Amino acid sequence: CTSTLAGDTQYF.

Only one count was recorded for this clonotype. Since the CDR3 does not end with the conserved phenylalanine or tryptophan, this likely comes from a read error. The chain employs TRBV12-3 or TRBV12-4 and TRBJ2-5; D may be TRBD1 (5 bases). V was shortened by 6 bases and J by 3 bases, with 8 bases between the two germline ends. The CDR3 runs to 12 residues. CDR3 loop: CASSLQEETQYY. The DNA of the CDR3 is TGTGCCAGCAGCCTACAGGAAGAGACCCAGTACTAC.

As concerns this clonotype: At one boundary the junction diverges from the germline segment, which might be a read error. CDR3 sequence (DNA): TGTGCCAGCTGCCCCCCGAGAACTAGTGCCGGGGGGCTGTTTTTT. Its translation: CASCPPRTSAGGLFF. The V and J genes are TRBV4-2 and TRBJ2-2, with D perhaps matching TRBD2 (6 bases). This CDR3 has 15 amino acids. Germline lookup yields CDR1 LGHNA and CDR2 YNFKEQ.

The J gene is TRBJ1-4, the V gene TRBV6-1; D is unclear. Germline CDR1 MNHNS, CDR2 SASEGT. The CDR3 has 11 residues. CDR3 loop: CSTYTNEKLFF. CDR3 nucleotide sequence: TGTTCCACCTACACCAATGAAAAACTGTTTTTT.